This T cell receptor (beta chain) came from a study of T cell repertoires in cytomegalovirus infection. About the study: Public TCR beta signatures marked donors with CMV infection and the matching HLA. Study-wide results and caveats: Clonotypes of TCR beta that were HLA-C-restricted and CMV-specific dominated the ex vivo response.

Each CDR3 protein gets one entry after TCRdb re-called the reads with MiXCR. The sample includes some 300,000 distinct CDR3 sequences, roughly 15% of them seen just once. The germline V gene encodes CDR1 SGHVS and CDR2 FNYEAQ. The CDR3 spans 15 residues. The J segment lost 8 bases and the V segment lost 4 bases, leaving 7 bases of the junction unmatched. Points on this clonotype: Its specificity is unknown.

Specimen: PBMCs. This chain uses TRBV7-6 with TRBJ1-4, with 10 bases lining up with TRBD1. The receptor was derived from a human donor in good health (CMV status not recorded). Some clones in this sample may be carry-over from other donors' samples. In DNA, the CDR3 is TGTGCCAGCAGCTCCGCGACAGGGGGCAAAGAAAAACTGTTTTTT. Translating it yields CASSSATGGKEKLFF.